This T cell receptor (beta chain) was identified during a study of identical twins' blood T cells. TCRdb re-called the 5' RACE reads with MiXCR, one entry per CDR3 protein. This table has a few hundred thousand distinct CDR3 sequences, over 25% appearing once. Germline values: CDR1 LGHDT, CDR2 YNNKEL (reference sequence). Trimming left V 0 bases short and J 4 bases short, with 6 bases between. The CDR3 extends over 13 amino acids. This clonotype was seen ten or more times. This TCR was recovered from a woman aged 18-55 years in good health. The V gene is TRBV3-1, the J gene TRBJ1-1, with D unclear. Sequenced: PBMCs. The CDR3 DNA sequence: TGTGCCAGCAGCCAAGAGAGAGGCACTGAAGCTTTCTTT. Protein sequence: CASSQERGTEAFF.